This T cell receptor beta chain was recorded in a study of cytotoxic CD8 clonotypes in ibrutinib-treated CLL (dated by TCRdb to the early 2020s). With regard to the full study: In this cohort, some 14 patients were treatment-naive and ten to twelve were relapsed/refractory, while some 17 had unmutated IGHV. Responses were partial in roughly 25 patients and complete in 2; after median around 65 months follow-up, some 14 stayed in remission and some twelve progressed. Response samples were taken after a median of around 13 months on treatment, ranging from about 6 to 40 months. Samples averaged roughly 280,000 productive templates and tens of thousands of productive rearrangements. Longitudinal samples were available for about 30% of the 86 trial participants. Cryopreserved peripheral blood mononuclear cells were obtained before treatment, at response, and at either sustained remission or disease progression. All remission and progressive disease samples were collected while patients were still receiving ibrutinib.

The junction carries 21 bases between V and J, which are trimmed by 4 bases and 8 bases respectively. The CDR1 and CDR2 encoded by the germline V gene are LGHNA and YSLEER. From its cysteine to its phenylalanine, the CDR3 spans 15 amino acids. Here the CDR3 DNA is all that survives: 45 bases in frame from base 1. The meaning of the sample's time point label: about eleven months on ibrutinib. For TCR beta library preparation, roughly 2 micrograms of genomic DNA were isolated from cryopreserved PBMCs. Longitudinal blood samples from CLL patients on ibrutinib monotherapy were analyzed using high-throughput TCR beta sequencing. The patients took part in an open-label, single-center phase 2 trial of ibrutinib monotherapy. Each clonotype received, on average, approximately 9.9x coverage in deep resolution sequencing performed on a MiSeq, where the target depth lay between 1 in 1 million and 1 in 200,000 T cells. The immunoSEQ hsTCRB Kit was used to generate the TCR beta libraries. Regarding the original processing steps: ImmunoSEQ Data Assistant and ImmunoSEQ Analyzer were used for data analysis, and V, D and J genes were assigned according to IMGT definitions. Clonality was computed as one minus normalized Shannon entropy of productive rearrangement frequencies, ranging from 0 to 1. Only overrepresented clonotypes making up at least 0.05% of the repertoire of each patient were included in the public clonotype analysis. Thirteen repertoires from age-matched healthy donors, obtained from immuneACCESS, served as clonality controls. TCRdb re-hosts the immuneACCESS table, in-frame sequences only. Its copies lack some clones; in the studies checked, an unresolved V gene accounts for under half of them, and the cause for the rest is not known. The D gene and trimming were derived from the DNA, and the V and J assignments and clone size from that table. This sample holds about 85,000 clones; around 79% were observed only once. The ten largest clonotypes hold approximately 5% of the sample.

On the study overall, not on this receptor specifically: Public clonotypes were rare and either shrank or stayed stable during treatment, and the rise in clonality at ibrutinib response reflected expansion of private clonotypes. Clonality rose at ibrutinib response, remained stable during sustained remission, and dropped back toward baseline at progression. Sustained-remission and progressing patients did not have matched sampling times, and lymph node repertoires were not examined. Baseline clonality was found to be higher than that of age-matched healthy donors and was strongly correlated with circulating CD8+ T-cell counts.

As regards this clone: Its antigen is currently not known. Per-base qualities were not stored, and no clone one base away is much larger.

This sequence was found in a human donor with chronic lymphocytic leukemia. The chain couples TRBV4-3 to TRBJ2-7; no D gene is confidently identified. Material: PBMCs, obtained after 12 months of ibrutinib treatment. This receptor carries the CDR3 CASSPGPGEATKQYF. DNA sequence: TGCGCCAGCAGCCCCGGGCCGGGTGAGGCTACGAAGCAGTACTTC.